These 8 T cell receptor beta chains share one sample of origin, sequenced in a study of T cell clonality in common variable immunodeficiency. Some clones are missing from TCRdb's copy, which holds only in-frame ones; the method was immunoSEQ multiplex PCR. The table records some 53,000 clones without singletons, the ten largest covering about 3.4%. Sequenced input: peripheral blood mononuclear cells. The source is a person aged 18 to 75 in good health.

This clone was seen many times. The CDR3 extends 3 residues past the end of the read, so its final part is completed from the germline J gene. This sequence joins TRBV18 and TRBJ2-6; 7 nucleotides agree with TRBD1. This CDR3 region has 16 residues. The V and J ends lost 3 bases and 0 bases, in that order; junction bases with no gene match: 2. Germline V gene sequence: CDR1 KGHSH, CDR2 LQKENI. Incomplete CDR3 DNA: TGTGCCAGCTCACCGACAGGGAGCTCTGGGGCCAACGTC. The encoded protein is CASSPTGSSGANV. The entire CDR3 protein is CASSPTGSSGANVLTF. Using reference TRBV18 and TRBJ2-6 for the parts outside the CDR3, the full variable domain is NAGVMQNPRHLVRRRGQEARLRCSPMKGHSHVYWYRQLPEEGLKFMVYLQKENIIDESGMPKERFSAEFPKEGPSILRIQQVVRGDSAAYFCASSPTGSSGANVLTFGAGSRLTVL.

This clone was observed a few times. The read terminates 3 residues ahead of where the CDR3 ends, so the germline J gene completes it. V is TRBV2 and J is TRBJ2-2, with 10 bases lining up with TRBD2. Germline CDR1 reads SNHLY; CDR2 reads FYNNEI. J lost 5 bases, V lost 0 bases, and 3 bases had no gene match. The CDR3 has 16 amino acids. The CDR3 DNA, read in part, is TGTGCCAGCAGTGAAGCGCCACTAGCGGGAACCGGGGAG. Its translation is CASSEAPLAGTGE. The whole CDR3 is CASSEAPLAGTGELFF.

Many counts were recorded for this clone. Read data end 3 residues before the CDR3 end; the end is taken from the germline J gene. This chain joins TRBV20-1 and TRBJ2-7; D is perhaps TRBD1 (6 bases). The CDR3 sequence is 13 residues long. CDR1 and CDR2 from the germline V gene are DFQATT and SNEGSKA (reference sequence). The V and J ends lost 5 bases and 2 bases respectively, with 13 bases between them. CDR3 protein: CSASPTGPYEQYF. The covered CDR3 bases are TGCAGTGCTTCCCCGACAGGTCCCTACGAG.

This clone was counted many times. The read ends 3 residues early relative to the CDR3; the germline J gene fills the gap. This rearrangement joins TRBV19 to TRBJ1-5; D gene unclear. The CDR3 sequence is 14 residues long. V shed 5 bases and J shed 0 bases, with 8 bases lying between them. The germline V gene encodes CDR1 LNHDA and CDR2 SQIVND (reference sequence). The CDR3 here is CASSLSVSNQPQHF. CDR3 DNA (partial): TGTGCCAGTAGTTTGTCGGTTAGCAATCAGCCC.

This clone was recorded at least ten times. The read terminates 3 residues before the CDR3 end, so the remaining end is supplied by the germline J gene. This chain joins TRBV14 and TRBJ2-1; D is possibly TRBD2 (6 bases). The CDR3 consists of 14 residues. V was shortened by 4 bases and J by 5 bases, with 12 bases between the two germline ends. CDR1 and CDR2 (germline): SGHDN, FVKESK. The CDR3 DNA, read in part, is TGTGCCAGCAGCCTTTCGCGGGGTGACAATGAG. Its protein product is CASSLSRGDNE. The CDR3 in its entirety is CASSLSRGDNEQFF.

This clone was seen only a few times. Read coverage stops 3 residues before the CDR3 terminus; the germline J gene supplies the remainder. The chain combines TRBV7-9 with TRBJ1-2; 7 bases align to TRBD1. This CDR3 comprises 14 residues. Looked up from germline, CDR1 is SEHNR and CDR2 is FQNEAQ (reference sequence). The CDR3 DNA, read in part, is TGTGCCAGCAGCTCCCGACAGGGAGACTACGAC. As protein: CASSSRQGDYD. The full CDR3 protein is CASSSRQGDYDYTF.

In its sample, this clone was seen many times. This CDR3 is CASSLGLAGAAGELFF. CDR3 DNA, as far as it was read: TGCGCCAGCAGCTTAGGACTAGCGGGAGCAGCCGGGGAG. This sequence joins TRBV5-1 and TRBJ2-2; 13 nucleotides agree with TRBD2. The CDR3 end is not reached by the read, which stops 3 residues before it; the germline J gene fills it in. CDR1 is SGHRS and CDR2 is YFSETQ in the germline V gene. J lost 6 bases, V lost 2 bases, and 4 bases had no gene match. The CDR3 sequence is 16 residues long.

This clone has ten or more counts. Sequencing ends 3 residues short of the CDR3 end; the germline J gene provides the rest. V is TRBV20-1 and J is TRBJ2-7, with 11 nucleotides matching TRBD1. V was pared by 3 bases and J by 5 bases, with 9 bases of the junction left unmatched. This CDR3 region has 15 residues. Germline-derived CDR1 and CDR2 are DFQATT and SNEGSKA (reference sequence). The CDR3 bases that were read are TGCAGTGCTAGCGACCGGGACAGGGGGATCCACGAG. Protein: CSASDRDRGIHE. In full, the CDR3 reads CSASDRDRGIHEQYF.